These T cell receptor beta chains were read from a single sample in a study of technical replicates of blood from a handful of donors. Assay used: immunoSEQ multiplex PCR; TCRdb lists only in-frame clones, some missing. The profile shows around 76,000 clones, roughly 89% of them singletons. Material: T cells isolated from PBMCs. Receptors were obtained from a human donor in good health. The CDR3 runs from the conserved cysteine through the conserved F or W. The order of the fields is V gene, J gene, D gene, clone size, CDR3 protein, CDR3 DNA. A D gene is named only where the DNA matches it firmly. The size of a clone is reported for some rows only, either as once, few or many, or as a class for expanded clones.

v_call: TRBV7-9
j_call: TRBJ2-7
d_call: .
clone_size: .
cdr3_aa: CASSLLPGRSYEQYF
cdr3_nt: TGTGCCAGCAGCTTACTTCCGGGGAGGTCCTACGAGCAGTACTTC

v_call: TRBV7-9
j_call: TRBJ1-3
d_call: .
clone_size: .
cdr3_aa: CASSLATIGNTIYF
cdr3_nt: TGTGCCAGCAGCTTAGCGACAATCGGAAACACCATATATTTT

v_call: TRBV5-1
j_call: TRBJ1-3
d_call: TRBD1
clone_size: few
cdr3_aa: CASILRTGGNTIYF
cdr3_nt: TGCGCCAGCATCCTCCGGACAGGGGGAAACACCATATATTTT

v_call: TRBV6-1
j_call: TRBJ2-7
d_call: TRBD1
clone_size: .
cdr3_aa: CASSETGTGGIYEQYF
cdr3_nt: TGTGCCAGCAGCGAAACGGGGACAGGGGGCATCTACGAGCAGTACTTC

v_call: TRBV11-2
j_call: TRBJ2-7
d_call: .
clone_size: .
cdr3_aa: CASSHRVEQYF
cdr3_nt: TGTGCCAGCAGCCACAGGGTCGAGCAGTACTTC

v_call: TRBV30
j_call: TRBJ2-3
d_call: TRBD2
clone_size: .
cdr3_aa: CAWISGGLTDTQYF
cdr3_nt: TGTGCCTGGATTAGCGGGGGACTCACAGATACGCAGTATTTT

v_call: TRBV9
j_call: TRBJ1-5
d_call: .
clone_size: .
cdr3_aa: CASSGGGGGNQPQHF
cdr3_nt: TGTGCCAGCAGTGGAGGGGGGGGAGGCAATCAGCCCCAGCATTTT

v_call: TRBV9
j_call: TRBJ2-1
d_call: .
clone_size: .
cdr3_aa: CASSPSLATEQFF
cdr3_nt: TGTGCCAGCAGCCCTAGTCTCGCGACCGAGCAGTTCTTC

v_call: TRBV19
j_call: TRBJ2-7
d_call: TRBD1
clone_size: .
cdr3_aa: CASRQGDPYEQYF
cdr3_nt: TGTGCCAGTAGACAGGGGGATCCCTACGAGCAGTACTTC

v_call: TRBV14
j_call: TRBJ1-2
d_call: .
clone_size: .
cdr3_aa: CASSQELGLGGYTF
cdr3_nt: TGTGCCAGCAGCCAAGAACTAGGACTGGGGGGCTACACCTTC

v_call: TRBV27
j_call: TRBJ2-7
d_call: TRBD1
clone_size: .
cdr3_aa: CASSPGTAFSYEQYF
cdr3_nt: TGTGCCAGCAGCCCCGGGACAGCCTTCTCCTACGAGCAGTACTTC

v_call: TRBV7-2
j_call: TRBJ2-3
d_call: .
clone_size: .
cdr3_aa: CASSLLWATQYF
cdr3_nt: TGTGCCAGCAGCTTATTGTGGGCTACGCAGTATTTT

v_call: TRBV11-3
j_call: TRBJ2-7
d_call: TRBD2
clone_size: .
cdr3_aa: CASSLDSGGASYEQYF
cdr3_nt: TGTGCCAGCAGCTTAGATTCGGGGGGGGCTTCCTACGAGCAGTACTTC

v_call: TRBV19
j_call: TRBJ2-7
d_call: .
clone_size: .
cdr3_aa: CASSIQQVSYEQYF
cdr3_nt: TGTGCCAGTAGTATCCAACAGGTCTCCTACGAGCAGTACTTC

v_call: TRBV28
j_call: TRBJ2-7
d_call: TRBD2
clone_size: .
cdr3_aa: CASSIALAGGYSYEQYF
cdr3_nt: TGTGCCAGCAGTATAGCTTTAGCGGGAGGTTACTCCTACGAGCAGTACTTC